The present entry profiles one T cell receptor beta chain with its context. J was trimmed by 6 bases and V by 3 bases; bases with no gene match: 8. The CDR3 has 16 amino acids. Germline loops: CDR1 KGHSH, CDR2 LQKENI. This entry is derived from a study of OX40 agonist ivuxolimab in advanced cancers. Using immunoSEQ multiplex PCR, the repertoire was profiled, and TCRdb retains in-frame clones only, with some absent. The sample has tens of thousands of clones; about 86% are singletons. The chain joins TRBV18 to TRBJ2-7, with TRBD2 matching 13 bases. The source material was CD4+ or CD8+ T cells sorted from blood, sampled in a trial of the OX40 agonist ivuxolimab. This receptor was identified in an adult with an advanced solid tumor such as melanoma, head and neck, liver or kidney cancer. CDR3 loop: CASSPGLAGSGREQYF. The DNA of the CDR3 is TGTGCCAGCTCACCGGGACTAGCGGGGTCCGGTCGCGAGCAGTACTTC. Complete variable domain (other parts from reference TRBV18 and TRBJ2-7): NAGVMQNPRHLVRRRGQEARLRCSPMKGHSHVYWYRQLPEEGLKFMVYLQKENIIDESGMPKERFSAEFPKEGPSILRIQQVVRGDSAAYFCASSPGLAGSGREQYFGPGTRLTVT.